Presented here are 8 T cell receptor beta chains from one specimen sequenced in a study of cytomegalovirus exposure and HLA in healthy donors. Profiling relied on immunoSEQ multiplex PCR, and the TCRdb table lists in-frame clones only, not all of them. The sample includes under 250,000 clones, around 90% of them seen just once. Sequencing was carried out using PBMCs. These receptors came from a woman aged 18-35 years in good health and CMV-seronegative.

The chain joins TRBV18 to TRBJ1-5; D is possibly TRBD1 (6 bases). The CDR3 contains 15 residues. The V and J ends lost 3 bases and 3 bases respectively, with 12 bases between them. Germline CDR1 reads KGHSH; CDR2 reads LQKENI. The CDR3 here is CASSPSTGYNQPQHF. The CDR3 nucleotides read TGTGCCAGCTCACCTTCGACAGGTTACAATCAGCCCCAGCATTTT.

In DNA, the CDR3 is TGCAGTGCTAGATATATATATGGCTACACCTTC. Translating it yields CSARYIYGYTF. The chain couples TRBV20-1 to TRBJ1-2; D ambiguous. CDR1 and CDR2 (germline): DFQATT, SNEGSKA (reference sequence). The CDR3 is 11 residues long. The V and J ends lost 2 bases and 5 bases respectively, with 6 bases between them.

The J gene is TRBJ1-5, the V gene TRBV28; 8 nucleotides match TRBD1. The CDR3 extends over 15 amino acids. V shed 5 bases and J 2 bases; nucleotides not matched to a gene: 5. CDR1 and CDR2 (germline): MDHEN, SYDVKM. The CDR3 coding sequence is TGTGCCAGCAGTCAGGGGGCCAGGGGCAATCAGCCCCAGCATTTT. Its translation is CASSQGARGNQPQHF.

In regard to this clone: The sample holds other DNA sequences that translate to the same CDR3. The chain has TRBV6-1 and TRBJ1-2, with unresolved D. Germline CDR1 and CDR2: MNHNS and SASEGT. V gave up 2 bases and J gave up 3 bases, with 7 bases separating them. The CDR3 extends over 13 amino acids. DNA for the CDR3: TGTGCCAGCAGTGAAACCGGGGACTATGGCTACACCTTC. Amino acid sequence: CASSETGDYGYTF.

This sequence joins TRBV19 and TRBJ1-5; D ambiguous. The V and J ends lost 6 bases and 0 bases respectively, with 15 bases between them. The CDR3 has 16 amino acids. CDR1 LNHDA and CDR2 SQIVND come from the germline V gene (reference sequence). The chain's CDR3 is CASRWRSPNSNQPQHF. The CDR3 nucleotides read TGTGCCAGTAGGTGGCGGTCACCAAATAGCAATCAGCCCCAGCATTTT.

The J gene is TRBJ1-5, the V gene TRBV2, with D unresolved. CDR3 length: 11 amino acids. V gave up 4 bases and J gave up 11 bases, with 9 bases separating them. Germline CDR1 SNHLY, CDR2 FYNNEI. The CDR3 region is CASSAHSTQHF. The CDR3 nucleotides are TGTGCCAGCAGTGCTCACAGTACCCAGCATTTT.

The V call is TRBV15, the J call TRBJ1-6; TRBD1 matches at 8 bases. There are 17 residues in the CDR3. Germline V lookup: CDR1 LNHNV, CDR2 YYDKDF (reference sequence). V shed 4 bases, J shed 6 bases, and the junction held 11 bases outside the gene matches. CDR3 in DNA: TGTGCCACCAGCACTATCTCTGGACAGGGCCCTAATTCACCCCTCCACTTT. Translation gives CATSTISGQGPNSPLHF. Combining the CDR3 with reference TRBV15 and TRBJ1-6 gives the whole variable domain DAMVIQNPRYQVTQFGKPVTLSCSQTLNHNVMYWYQQKSSQAPKLLFHYYDKDFNNEADTPDNFQSRRPNTSFCFLDIRSPGLGDTAMYLCATSTISGQGPNSPLHFGNGTRLTVT.

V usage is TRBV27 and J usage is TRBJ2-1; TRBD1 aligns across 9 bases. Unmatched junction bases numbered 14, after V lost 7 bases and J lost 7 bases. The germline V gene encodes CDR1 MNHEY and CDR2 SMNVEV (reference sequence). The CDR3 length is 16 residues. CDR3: CASTDSGTGPLNEQFF. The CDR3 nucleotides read TGTGCCAGCACTGATTCCGGGACAGGGCCCCTAAATGAGCAGTTCTTC.